Sequencing of this T cell receptor beta chain was carried out in a study of OX40 agonist ivuxolimab in advanced cancers. Study details: Ivuxolimab, an agonist antibody against OX40 (CD134), was given to patients.

With 7 bases removed from V and 4 bases from J, the gap between germline ends came to 9 bases. CDR3 length equals 12 residues. Germline V gene sequence: CDR1 MNHNS, CDR2 SASEGT. Notes on the study in general: Averaged across samples, CD8+ T cells carried more expanded clones than CD4+ did.

Assay: immunoSEQ multiplex PCR; the TCRdb copy retains only in-frame clones and omits some. The sample includes around 31,000 clones, about four fifths seen only once; the top ten take roughly a fifth. As for this clone: Its target is not known.

Source: CD4+ or CD8+ T cells sorted from blood, taken in a trial of the OX40 agonist ivuxolimab. The chain has TRBV6-1 and TRBJ2-3, with D uncertain. This clonotype was sampled from an adult with an advanced solid tumor such as melanoma, head and neck, liver or kidney cancer. The CDR3 nucleotides read TGTGCCAGCATTAGACTGCCAGATACGCAGTATTTT. This translates into CASIRLPDTQYF.